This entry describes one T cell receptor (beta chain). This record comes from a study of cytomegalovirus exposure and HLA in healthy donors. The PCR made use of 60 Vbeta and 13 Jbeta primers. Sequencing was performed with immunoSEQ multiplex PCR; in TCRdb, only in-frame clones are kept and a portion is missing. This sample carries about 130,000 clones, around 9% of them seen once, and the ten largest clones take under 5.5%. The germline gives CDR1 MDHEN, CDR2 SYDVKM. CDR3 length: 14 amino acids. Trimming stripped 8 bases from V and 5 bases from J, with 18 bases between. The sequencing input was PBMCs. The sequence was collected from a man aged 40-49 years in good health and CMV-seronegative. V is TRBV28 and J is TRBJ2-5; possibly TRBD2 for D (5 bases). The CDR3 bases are TGTGCCAGCGCGGCGGACTTCTCTCGGGAGACCCAGTACTTC. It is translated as CASAADFSRETQYF. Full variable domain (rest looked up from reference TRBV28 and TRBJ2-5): DVKVTQSSRYLVKRTGEKVFLECVQDMDHENMFWYRQDPGLGLRLIYFSYDVKMKEKGDIPEGYSVSREKKERFSLILESASTNQTSMYLCASAADFSRETQYFGPGTRLLVL.